These 11 T cell receptor beta chains share one sample of origin, sequenced in a study of beta chain features in type 1 diabetes. cDNA synthesis used the whole RNA isolate, giving expressed TCRB sequences. Assay used: immunoSEQ multiplex PCR; TCRdb lists only in-frame clones, some missing. The sample shows around 300,000 clones, 8% to 13% of them seen only once. The sample consisted of naive CD4+ T cells from blood. The receptors derive from a woman in her twenties or thirties in good health.

A few counts support this clone. The chain uses TRBV5-1 and TRBJ2-3; 8 positions match TRBD2. The V segment lost 6 bases and the J segment 5 bases; nucleotides outside the gene matches: 8. Germline lookup yields CDR1 SGHRS and CDR2 YFSETQ. This CDR3 comprises 14 residues. The CDR3 bases are TGCGCCAGCACAGTCGGGGGGGGAGTAGATACGCAGTATTTT. Its translation is CASTVGGGVDTQYF.

This chain joins TRBV5-1 and TRBJ1-4; TRBD1 aligns across 9 bases. This CDR3 region has 14 residues. Germline-derived CDR1 and CDR2 are SGHRS and YFSETQ. V lost 2 bases and J lost 5; bases outside the gene matches: 1. Here the CDR3 reads CASSFGTGNEKLFF. CDR3 bases: TGCGCCAGCAGCTTTGGGACAGGGAATGAAAAACTGTTTTTT.

Concerning this clone: The sample carries other DNA sequences with the same CDR3. V usage is TRBV5-1 and J usage is TRBJ2-3, with TRBD2 as a possible D gene (6 bases). Looked up from germline, CDR1 is SGHRS and CDR2 is YFSETQ. V was cut by 2 bases and J by 5 bases, with 6 bases left in between. CDR3 length equals 12 residues. The CDR3 DNA follows: TGCGCCAGCAGCTTAGCGGGAGATACGCAGTATTTT. It translates to CASSLAGDTQYF.

This clone was seen a few times. J is TRBJ2-7 and V is TRBV29-1; 8 positions match TRBD2. Germline V gene data show CDR1 as SQVTM and CDR2 as ANQGSEA. CDR3 length equals 15 residues. V trimming: 6 bases; J trimming: 2 bases; junction bases outside the gene matches: 12. CDR3 DNA: TGCAGCGTCGCCCGGGGGCGGGAGGCCACCTACGAGCAGTACTTC. The encoded protein is CSVARGREATYEQYF.

This clone has more than one count but fewer than ten. This sequence joins TRBV7-3 and TRBJ1-1; no clear D gene. Germline values: CDR1 SGHTA, CDR2 FQGTGA. V shed 5 bases and J shed 4 bases, with 14 bases lying between them. The CDR3 runs to 14 residues. As DNA, the CDR3 is TGTGCCAGCAGCGTATGGGGTGGGAGCACTGAAGCTTTCTTT. Translating gives CASSVWGGSTEAFF.

This chain connects TRBV7-9 to TRBJ1-5, with 7 positions matching TRBD1. Germline V gene data show CDR1 as SEHNR and CDR2 as FQNEAQ (reference sequence). The CDR3 is 15 residues long. V trimming: 4 bases; J trimming: 0 bases; junction bases outside the gene matches: 3. In nucleotides, the CDR3 is TGTGCCAGCAGCTCGACAGGGCTTAGCAATCAGCCCCAGCATTTT. Translating it yields CASSSTGLSNQPQHF.

The chain couples TRBV5-4 to TRBJ2-6; 7 bases agree with TRBD1. This CDR3 has 15 amino acids. The trim removed 2 bases at V and 1 base at J, leaving 0 bases unmatched. Germline V lookup: CDR1 SGHNT, CDR2 YYREEE (reference sequence). The CDR3 here is CASSLQGSGANVLTF. The CDR3 DNA is TGTGCCAGCAGCTTACAGGGGTCTGGGGCCAACGTCCTGACTTTC.

This sequence joins TRBV7-9 and TRBJ2-1; TRBD1 matches at 7 bases. V was pared by 4 bases and J by 0 bases, with 9 bases of the junction left unmatched. Germline CDR1 reads SEHNR; CDR2 reads FQNEAQ (reference sequence). The CDR3 covers 17 residues. In DNA, the CDR3 is TGTGCCAGCAGCTACCCCAGGGGGACGGCCTCCTACAATGAGCAGTTCTTC. Residues: CASSYPRGTASYNEQFF.

This clone has a handful of counts. The rearrangement joins TRBV6-6 to TRBJ2-7; 9 bases match TRBD2. Trimming cost V 5 bases and J 3 bases; bases outside gene matches: 8. The germline V gene has CDR1 MNHNY and CDR2 SVGAGI (reference sequence). The CDR3 runs to 15 residues. The CDR3 nucleotides are TGTGCCAGCAGTACCAGACTAGCGGACGTCTACGAGCAGTACTTC. Amino acids: CASSTRLADVYEQYF.

This clone occurred a few times. This sequence joins TRBV19 and TRBJ2-5, with D possibly matching TRBD2 (6 bases). Between the trimmed V and J ends, which lost 3 bases and 5 bases, there was a span of 10 bases. The V gene's germline CDR1 is LNHDA and CDR2 SQIVND (reference sequence). The CDR3 loop spans 13 amino acids. CDR3: CASSIGGTETQYF. As DNA, the CDR3 is TGTGCCAGTAGTATTGGCGGGACGGAGACCCAGTACTTC.

The chain recombines TRBV7-9 with TRBJ2-7, with a possible D match to TRBD1 (7 bases). Germline assignment: CDR1 SEHNR and CDR2 FQNEAQ (reference sequence). The CDR3 length is 16 residues. With 5 bases removed from V and 0 bases from J, the gap between germline ends came to 17 bases. CDR3 nucleotide sequence: TGTGCCAGCAGCCAGGGGGGAAGCCCTAGCTCCTACGAGCAGTACTTC. Residues: CASSQGGSPSSYEQYF.